Detailed here is one T cell receptor beta chain. Profiling relied on immunoSEQ multiplex PCR, and the TCRdb table lists in-frame clones only, not all of them. The sample has approximately 39,000 clones, 85% to 90% seen once. V lost 6 bases, J lost 7 bases, and 0 bases stayed unmatched. The CDR3 runs 10 residues. Germline CDR1 is SNHLY and CDR2 is FYNNEI. This specimen comes from a study of PD-L1 blockade in urothelial cancer. Source: PBMCs, taken around atezolizumab (anti-PD-L1) treatment. The source of this sequence is a man in his sixties with urothelial cancer. V is TRBV2 and J is TRBJ2-7; TRBD2 matches at 7 bases. The CDR3, as DNA: TGTGCCAGCAGAGCGGGGGAGCAGTACTTC. Translating gives CASRAGEQYF. The variable domain in full, with the rest retrieved from reference TRBV2 and TRBJ2-7, is EPEVTQTPSHQVTQMGQEVILRCVPISNHLYFYWYRQILGQKVEFLVSFYNNEISEKSEIFDDQFSVERPDGSNFTLKIRSTKLEDSAMYFCASRAGEQYFGPGTRLTVT.